This is a list of T cell receptor beta chains from one sample in a study of T cells in localized non-small cell lung cancer. Libraries were prepared by immunoSEQ multiplex PCR; TCRdb keeps only in-frame clonotypes and omits some of them. The sample yields 45,000 to 60,000 clones, about 80% seen once. This material consisted of peripheral blood, taken before any cancer treatment. These receptors all stem from a female donor over 55 with stage II squamous cell lung carcinoma. CDR3s include the opening cysteine and the closing phenylalanine or tryptophan. The D gene is left open where the match is weak. The size entry is marked missing in some rows and otherwise reads once, few, many or a size class.

v_gene	d_gene	j_gene	abundance	CDR3aa	CDR3nt
TRBV19	TRBD1	TRBJ1-5	NA	CASSPRDRANQPQHF	TGTGCCAGTAGTCCCCGGGACAGGGCCAATCAGCCCCAGCATTTT
TRBV19	NA	TRBJ1-5	NA	CASRTTGPGNQPQHF	TGTGCCAGTAGAACTACAGGGCCGGGCAATCAGCCCCAGCATTTT
TRBV5-6	NA	TRBJ1-6	once	CASSTTQVSPLHF	TGTGCCAGCAGCACGACGCAGGTTTCACCCCTCCACTTT
TRBV7-2	NA	TRBJ2-5	NA	CASSLVRGRQETQYF	TGTGCCAGCAGCTTAGTGCGGGGGCGGCAAGAGACCCAGTACTTC
TRBV5-1	NA	TRBJ2-7	NA	CASSLVGGAYEQYF	TGCGCCAGCAGCTTGGTGGGCGGCGCCTACGAGCAGTACTTC
TRBV6-1	NA	TRBJ1-1	NA	CASSDGANRMNTEAFF	TGTGCCAGCAGTGACGGAGCGAACCGGATGAACACTGAAGCTTTCTTT
TRBV11-2	TRBD1	TRBJ2-3	NA	CASSLLGGREDTQYF	TGTGCCAGCAGCTTATTAGGGGGCCGGGAAGATACGCAGTATTTT
TRBV19	NA	TRBJ2-7	NA	CASSIKVAGQHEQYF	TGTGCCAGTAGTATAAAGGTCGCAGGGCAACACGAGCAGTACTTC
TRBV5-4	NA	TRBJ2-7	NA	CASRVGGRVPTQQYF	TGTGCCAGCAGGGTGGGAGGACGGGTACCTACGCAGCAGTACTTC
TRBV27	NA	TRBJ1-5	NA	CASSLKDANQPQHF	TGTGCCAGCAGTTTAAAGGATGCCAATCAGCCCCAGCATTTT
TRBV5-4	NA	TRBJ1-1	NA	CASSSEGGRNTEAFF	TGTGCCAGCAGCTCGGAGGGGGGGCGGAACACTGAAGCTTTCTTT
TRBV7-9	TRBD1	TRBJ2-2	NA	CASSPGQGRTGELFF	TGTGCCAGCAGCCCGGGACAGGGGAGGACCGGGGAGCTGTTTTTT
TRBV9	TRBD1	TRBJ1-6	NA	CASSTRGLENSPLHF	TGTGCCAGCAGTACTAGGGGGCTAGAGAATTCACCCCTCCACTTT
TRBV5-1	NA	TRBJ1-3	NA	CASSLGQDSSGNTIYF	TGCGCCAGCAGCTTGGGACAGGATTCCTCTGGAAACACCATATATTTT
TRBV2	NA	TRBJ1-1	NA	CASSPVVNTEAFF	TGTGCCAGCAGTCCCGTTGTGAACACTGAAGCTTTCTTT
TRBV12-5	NA	TRBJ1-1	NA	CASGLWVRRTEAFF	TGTGCTAGTGGTTTGTGGGTGAGGAGGACTGAAGCTTTCTTT
TRBV9	NA	TRBJ2-1	NA	CASSPKRVADEQFF	TGTGCCAGCAGCCCCAAGAGGGTGGCTGATGAGCAGTTCTTC
TRBV2	TRBD2	TRBJ2-1	NA	CASSGLAGTEEQFF	TGTGCCAGCAGTGGACTAGCGGGGACGGAGGAGCAGTTCTTC
TRBV5-1	TRBD2	TRBJ2-1	NA	CASSSGTSGGAYEQFF	TGCGCCAGCAGCTCCGGGACTAGCGGGGGGGCTTATGAGCAGTTCTTC
TRBV7-3	NA	TRBJ1-6	NA	CASSLTGLDNSPLHF	TGTGCCAGCAGCTTGACAGGCCTCGATAATTCACCCCTCCACTTT
TRBV29-1	NA	TRBJ2-2	NA	CSVDQGNTGELFF	TGCAGCGTTGACCAGGGGAACACCGGGGAGCTGTTTTTT
TRBV7-6	NA	TRBJ1-2	NA	CASSLLGSSDYGYTF	TGTGCCAGCAGCTTACTAGGATCCTCGGACTATGGCTACACCTTC
TRBV5-8	NA	TRBJ2-1	NA	CASSLEGSAYNEQFF	TGTGCCAGCAGCTTAGAGGGGTCGGCCTACAATGAGCAGTTCTTC
TRBV4-1	TRBD2	TRBJ2-7	NA	CASSYGLAGVEQYF	TGCGCCAGCAGCTACGGACTAGCGGGGGTTGAGCAGTACTTC
TRBV5-1	NA	TRBJ1-1	NA	CASSNSFEAFF	TGCGCCAGCAGCAACAGTTTTGAAGCTTTCTTT
TRBV2	NA	TRBJ2-1	NA	CASRTGVNEQFF	TGTGCCAGCAGGACGGGGGTAAATGAGCAGTTCTTC
TRBV6-5	NA	TRBJ1-5	NA	CASSYSTGSNQPQHF	TGTGCCAGCAGTTACTCCACAGGTAGCAATCAGCCCCAGCATTTT
TRBV6-6	NA	TRBJ2-2	NA	CASSPRRRGELFF	TGTGCCAGCAGTCCTCGCCGTCGCGGGGAGCTGTTTTTT
TRBV2	NA	TRBJ1-5	NA	CASRFRVPQPQHF	TGTGCCAGCAGGTTCCGGGTCCCCCAGCCCCAGCATTTT
TRBV7-6	NA	TRBJ2-6	once	CASSLARIRTGANVLTF	TGTGCCAGCAGCTTAGCCAGGATTAGAACTGGGGCCAACGTCCTGACTTTC
TRBV5-1	NA	TRBJ1-2	NA	CASSLTTGNYGYTF	TGCGCCAGCAGCTTGACCACAGGGAACTATGGCTACACCTTC
TRBV10-3	NA	TRBJ2-7	NA	CAISESSEQYF	TGTGCCATCAGTGAGTCGAGCGAGCAGTACTTC
TRBV27	TRBD2	TRBJ2-7	NA	CASSLRGGSYEQYF	TGTGCCAGCAGTTTACGGGGGGGTTCTTACGAGCAGTACTTC
TRBV4-3	TRBD1	TRBJ1-1	NA	CASSQDNRGHTEAFF	TGCGCCAGCAGCCAAGATAACAGGGGGCACACTGAAGCTTTCTTT
TRBV10-3	TRBD2	TRBJ2-4	NA	CATSGGILAKNIQYF	TGTGCCACCAGCGGGGGGATACTAGCCAAAAACATTCAGTACTTC
TRBV9	TRBD1	TRBJ2-1	NA	CASSGTGQGPEQFF	TGTGCCAGCAGCGGGACAGGGCAGGGCCCTGAGCAGTTCTTC
TRBV4-1	NA	TRBJ2-3	once	CASSQGPGGASTDTQYF	TGCGCCAGCAGCCAAGGGCCTGGGGGGGCTAGCACAGATACGCAGTATTTT
TRBV7-3	NA	TRBJ2-1	NA	CASSLNSGPQFGEQFF	TGTGCCAGCAGCTTAAATTCGGGGCCGCAGTTCGGTGAGCAGTTCTTC
TRBV27	NA	TRBJ1-4	NA	CASSSGWQGGEKLFF	TGTGCCAGCAGTTCCGGTTGGCAGGGAGGTGAAAAACTGTTTTTT
TRBV7-3	NA	TRBJ2-5	many	CASSLGVAETQYF	TGTGCCAGCAGCTTAGGGGTAGCGGAGACCCAGTACTTC
TRBV14	NA	TRBJ2-7	NA	CASSQNYEQYF	TGTGCCAGCAGCCAAAACTACGAGCAGTACTTC
TRBV27	NA	TRBJ1-2	NA	CASRTGGAYGYTF	TGTGCCAGCAGAACCGGAGGGGCCTATGGCTACACCTTC